The clone carrying this T cell receptor beta chain was observed a few times. This sample is part of a study of early T cells in non-severe SARS-CoV-2 infection. TCRdb used MiXCR to reprocess the 5' RACE reads, holding one entry per CDR3 protein. The sample has around 60,000 distinct CDR3 sequences; about 13% are singletons. Sequenced: whole blood. This receptor was identified in an adult who was a healthcare worker with PCR-confirmed SARS-CoV-2 infection or an uninfected control (not recorded which).

In DNA form, the CDR3 reads TGCGCCAGCAGTGATTCCAGCGGATTCACAGATACGCAGTATTTT. This encodes CASSDSSGFTDTQYF. This rearrangement joins TRBV10-2 to TRBJ2-3; D perhaps matches TRBD2 (5 bases). V was cut by 3 bases and J by 2 bases, with 12 bases left in between. CDR1 and CDR2 (germline): WSHSY, SAAADI. The CDR3 extends over 15 amino acids.